These T cell receptor beta chains were read from a single sample in a study of identical twins. TCRdb analysed the 5' RACE reads with MiXCR anew, one entry per CDR3 protein. The sample shows 1.5 million or so distinct CDR3 sequences, 32% of them seen only once. The sample consisted of cord blood. Every receptor here comes from a newborn girl in good health. Both conserved end residues are part of each CDR3. D genes are given only for firm matches. The size field is filled for only some rows; it gives once, few, many or a size class.

v_call: TRBV6-6; clone_size: .; j_call: TRBJ2-3; d_call: .; cdr3_aa: CASKRLTKDTQYF; cdr3_nt: TGTGCCAGCAAACGTTTGACAAAGGATACGCAGTATTTT
v_call: TRBV5-1; clone_size: .; j_call: TRBJ1-2; d_call: .; cdr3_aa: CASSLEAVNYGYTF; cdr3_nt: TGCGCCAGCAGCTTGGAGGCAGTCAACTATGGCTACACCTTC
v_call: TRBV2; clone_size: .; j_call: TRBJ2-5; d_call: .; cdr3_aa: CASGETPGLVLETQYF; cdr3_nt: TGTGCCAGCGGAGAAACTCCGGGACTCGTGTTGGAGACCCAGTACTTC
v_call: TRBV2; clone_size: .; j_call: TRBJ2-1; d_call: TRBD2; cdr3_aa: CASSEGLAGGSYNEQFF; cdr3_nt: TGTGCCAGCAGTGAGGGACTAGCGGGGGGTTCCTACAATGAGCAGTTCTTC
v_call: TRBV11-2; clone_size: few; j_call: TRBJ2-7; d_call: TRBD1; cdr3_aa: CASSLRQGGSSYEQYF; cdr3_nt: TGTGCCAGCAGCTTGAGACAGGGGGGGAGCTCCTACGAGCAGTACTTC
v_call: TRBV9; clone_size: .; j_call: TRBJ2-5; d_call: TRBD2; cdr3_aa: CASSVVGGGALETQYF; cdr3_nt: TGTGCCAGCAGCGTAGTTGGCGGGGGGGCCTTAGAGACCCAGTACTTC
v_call: TRBV13; clone_size: .; j_call: TRBJ2-7; d_call: TRBD1; cdr3_aa: CASSLHGQAEQYF; cdr3_nt: TGTGCCAGCAGCTTACACGGACAGGCCGAGCAGTACTTC
v_call: TRBV10-3; clone_size: .; j_call: TRBJ1-2; d_call: TRBD1; cdr3_aa: CAPGQGNYGYTF; cdr3_nt: TGTGCCCCCGGACAGGGGAACTATGGCTACACCTTC
v_call: TRBV6-6; clone_size: .; j_call: TRBJ2-1; d_call: TRBD2; cdr3_aa: CASSPQPGGTYNEQFF; cdr3_nt: TGTGCCAGCAGCCCCCAACCGGGGGGGACCTACAATGAGCAGTTCTTC
v_call: TRBV7-2; clone_size: few; j_call: TRBJ2-5; d_call: .; cdr3_aa: CASSLWVAALQETQYF; cdr3_nt: TGTGCCAGCAGCTTATGGGTAGCGGCGCTCCAAGAGACCCAGTACTTC
v_call: TRBV20-1; clone_size: .; j_call: TRBJ1-1; d_call: .; cdr3_aa: CSAPTQGFGGMNTEAFF; cdr3_nt: TGCAGTGCACCGACACAGGGATTTGGGGGGATGAACACTGAAGCTTTCTTT
v_call: TRBV10-3; clone_size: few; j_call: TRBJ2-5; d_call: .; cdr3_aa: CAITKDWLETQYF; cdr3_nt: TGTGCCATCACCAAGGACTGGTTGGAGACCCAGTACTTC
v_call: TRBV20-1; clone_size: .; j_call: TRBJ2-1; d_call: TRBD2; cdr3_aa: CSARDVLAGVEQFF; cdr3_nt: TGCAGTGCTAGAGATGTGCTAGCGGGAGTTGAGCAGTTCTTC
v_call: TRBV5-1; clone_size: few; j_call: TRBJ1-6; d_call: .; cdr3_aa: CASSWTALAHNSPLHF; cdr3_nt: TGCGCCAGCAGCTGGACAGCGTTAGCGCATAATTCACCCCTCCACTTT
v_call: TRBV29-1; clone_size: few; j_call: TRBJ2-3; d_call: .; cdr3_aa: CSVEARITDTQYF; cdr3_nt: TGCAGCGTTGAGGCTCGTATCACAGATACGCAGTATTTT
v_call: TRBV12-3/TRBV12-4; clone_size: .; j_call: TRBJ1-5; d_call: TRBD1; cdr3_aa: CASSRTGMANQPQHF; cdr3_nt: TGTGCCAGCAGCCGGACAGGGATGGCCAATCAGCCCCAGCATTTT
v_call: TRBV10-3; clone_size: .; j_call: TRBJ2-3; d_call: TRBD2; cdr3_aa: CAISRLAGTDTQYF; cdr3_nt: TGTGCCATCAGTAGACTAGCGGGCACAGATACGCAGTATTTT
v_call: TRBV2; clone_size: .; j_call: TRBJ1-1; d_call: .; cdr3_aa: CASRAGWAEAFF; cdr3_nt: TGTGCCAGCAGAGCAGGGTGGGCTGAAGCTTTCTTT
v_call: TRBV2; clone_size: .; j_call: TRBJ2-3; d_call: .; cdr3_aa: CASSEQRRTDTQYF; cdr3_nt: TGTGCCAGCAGTGAACAGCGCAGAACAGATACGCAGTATTTT
v_call: TRBV3-1; clone_size: .; j_call: TRBJ1-2; d_call: TRBD1; cdr3_aa: CASSQRTGEYGYTF; cdr3_nt: TGTGCCAGCAGCCAGCGGACAGGGGAGTATGGCTACACCTTC
v_call: TRBV11-2; clone_size: .; j_call: TRBJ2-3; d_call: TRBD1; cdr3_aa: CASSLGQGMMADTQYF; cdr3_nt: TGTGCCAGCAGCTTAGGACAGGGCATGATGGCAGATACGCAGTATTTT
v_call: TRBV25-1; clone_size: few; j_call: TRBJ1-2; d_call: TRBD1; cdr3_aa: CASRGDGQAIYGYTF; cdr3_nt: TGTGCCAGCAGAGGGGATGGACAGGCTATCTATGGCTACACCTTC
v_call: TRBV5-1; clone_size: .; j_call: TRBJ2-3; d_call: .; cdr3_aa: CASSGIPGEDTQYF; cdr3_nt: TGCGCCAGCAGCGGGATCCCGGGGGAGGATACGCAGTATTTT
v_call: TRBV7-2; clone_size: .; j_call: TRBJ2-1; d_call: .; cdr3_aa: CASSPFPRLVYNEQFF; cdr3_nt: TGTGCCAGCAGCCCTTTCCCCCGACTAGTTTACAATGAGCAGTTCTTC
v_call: TRBV15; clone_size: few; j_call: TRBJ1-5; d_call: .; cdr3_aa: CATSRDNLRRQPQHF; cdr3_nt: TGTGCCACCAGCAGAGATAACCTTCGTAGGCAGCCCCAGCATTTT
v_call: TRBV6-2/TRBV6-3; clone_size: .; j_call: TRBJ2-1; d_call: .; cdr3_aa: CASSYSRRYNEQFF; cdr3_nt: TGTGCCAGCAGTTACTCGCGGAGATACAATGAGCAGTTCTTC